These 17 T cell receptor beta chains were all obtained from the same sample, sequenced in a study of Ad26.COV2.S vaccination and SARS-CoV-2 variants. Treatment here: around 19 received Ad26.COV2.S at low or high dose, single or two shots; five or six received placebo; per-sample allocation not given. The samples date from day 63 after the first vaccine or placebo injection. Profiling relied on immunoSEQ multiplex PCR, and the TCRdb table lists in-frame clones only, not all of them. The sample records approximately 450,000 clones, 75% to 95% being singletons. This specimen consisted of peripheral blood, obtained in a trial of Ad26.COV2.S vaccine versus placebo. The receptors shown here come from a person aged 18-65 years who received the Ad26.COV2.S COVID-19 vaccine or a placebo.

The rearrangement uses TRBV7-9 and TRBJ2-1; 7 bases fit TRBD1. This CDR3 contains 14 residues. Germline V gives CDR1 SEHNR, CDR2 FQNEAQ (reference sequence). The trim removed 5 bases at V and 9 bases at J, leaving 10 bases unmatched. CDR3 loop: CASSLTGEEPEQFF. Here the CDR3 DNA reads TGTGCCAGCAGCCTAACAGGGGAAGAGCCTGAGCAGTTCTTC.

V and J are TRBV7-9 and TRBJ2-7, with 11 bases identical to TRBD1. The CDR3 totals 14 residues. The V gene end was trimmed by 3 bases and the J gene end by 3 bases; junction bases not matched to a gene: 1. Germline-derived CDR1 and CDR2 are SEHNR and FQNEAQ (reference sequence). Here the CDR3 DNA reads TGTGCCAGCAGCTTGGGACAGGGGGTCTACGAGCAGTACTTC. This codes for CASSLGQGVYEQYF.

The rearrangement links TRBV6-5 to TRBJ2-3; 12 positions agree with TRBD2. Germline V gene data show CDR1 as MNHEY and CDR2 as SVGAGI. The CDR3 sequence is 15 residues long. V lost 5 bases to trimming and J lost 2 bases; unmatched junction nucleotides: 2. Written as DNA, the CDR3 is TGTGCCAGCAGTCTAGCGGGAGGGACCACAGATACGCAGTATTTT. This encodes CASSLAGGTTDTQYF.

The chain has TRBV5-6 and TRBJ2-3; TRBD2 aligns across 14 bases. This CDR3 comprises 18 residues. The germline V gene encodes CDR1 SGHDT and CDR2 YYEEEE. Trimming took 4 bases from V and 1 from J; bases not matched to a gene: 8. CDR3 residues: CASSPGTSGSWGTDTQYF. Here the CDR3 DNA reads TGTGCCAGCAGCCCGGGGACTAGCGGGAGTTGGGGCACAGATACGCAGTATTTT. Complete variable domain (other parts from reference TRBV5-6 and TRBJ2-3): DAGVTQSPTHLIKTRGQQVTLRCSPKSGHDTVSWYQQALGQGPQFIFQYYEEEERQRGNFPDRFSGHQFPNYSSELNVNALLLGDSALYLCASSPGTSGSWGTDTQYFGPGTRLTVL.

The rearrangement joins TRBV18 to TRBJ1-3; possible D gene TRBD1, 5 bases. Deletions cut 4 bases from V and 3 bases from J, with 16 bases between. CDR1 and CDR2 from the germline V gene are KGHSH and LQKENI. The CDR3 runs to 16 residues. CDR3 coding DNA: TGTGCCAGCTCACAAGGGGTACCTTACCTTGGAAACACCATATATTTT. This sequence encodes CASSQGVPYLGNTIYF. Filled out from reference TRBV18 and TRBJ1-3, the complete variable domain reads NAGVMQNPRHLVRRRGQEARLRCSPMKGHSHVYWYRQLPEEGLKFMVYLQKENIIDESGMPKERFSAEFPKEGPSILRIQQVVRGDSAAYFCASSQGVPYLGNTIYFGEGSWLTVV.

The chain is built from TRBV5-1 and TRBJ2-2, with TRBD2 matching over 10 bases. V lost 0 bases and J lost 10; bases outside the gene matches: 6. CDR3 length equals 15 residues. Germline lookup yields CDR1 SGHRS and CDR2 YFSETQ. CDR3 DNA sequence: TGCGCCAGCAGCTTGGCCTCGGGACTAGCGTTGGAGCTGTTTTTT. It specifies CASSLASGLALELFF. The variable domain in full, completed from reference TRBV5-1 and TRBJ2-2, reads KAGVTQTPRYLIKTRGQQVTLSCSPISGHRSVSWYQQTPGQGLQFLFEYFSETQRNKGNFPGRFSGRQFSNSRSEMNVSTLELGDSALYLCASSLASGLALELFFGEGSRLTVL.

V gene TRBV6-1 combines with J gene TRBJ1-1; D is perhaps TRBD1 (6 bases). Trimming took off 1 base at V and 5 bases at J, with 11 bases between the two ends. The CDR3 length is 14 residues. Germline values: CDR1 MNHNS, CDR2 SASEGT. The CDR3 bases are TGTGCCAGCAGTGAAGAGGGGGGGAGGACTGAAGCTTTCTTT. The encoded protein is CASSEEGGRTEAFF.

This clone was seen once. The chain couples TRBV4-1 to TRBJ1-3; D is undetermined. The V end was cut by 0 bases, the J end by 0 bases, with 12 bases between. This CDR3 has 17 residues. CDR1 and CDR2 from the germline V gene are MGHRA and YSYEKL. CDR3: CASSQDIRESSGNTIYF. The CDR3 DNA reads as TGCGCCAGCAGCCAAGATATCCGAGAGAGCTCTGGAAACACCATATATTTT.

This clone was seen more than once but under ten times. The CDR3 protein is CASSLAQQATGELFF. In DNA form, the CDR3 reads TGTGCCAGCAGCTTAGCCCAGCAAGCCACCGGGGAGCTGTTTTTT. The V gene is TRBV7-9, the J gene TRBJ2-2; no definite D call. Per germline, CDR1 SEHNR and CDR2 FQNEAQ (reference sequence). The V gene lost 0 bases and the J gene lost 4 bases, with 9 bases spanning the gap. The CDR3 has 15 residues.

The gene calls are TRBV4-3 and TRBJ1-1; weak D call: TRBD1 (6 bases). V lost 1 base and J lost 4, with 13 bases in between. The CDR3 loop spans 15 amino acids. Germline CDR1 and CDR2: LGHNA and YSLEER. CDR3 residues: CASSQANREGTEAFF. CDR3 nucleotide sequence: TGCGCCAGCAGCCAAGCAAACAGGGAGGGCACTGAAGCTTTCTTT.

CDR3 loop: CASSRPGTGGSPNEQYF. The CDR3 DNA follows: TGTGCCAGCAGCCGTCCCGGGACAGGGGGGTCTCCTAACGAGCAGTACTTC. V and J are TRBV6-2 or TRBV6-3 and TRBJ2-7; 11 bases map to TRBD1. Germline loops: CDR1 MNHEY, CDR2 SVGEGT. This CDR3 has 17 amino acids. V was clipped by 6 bases and J by 5 bases; unmatched bases: 15.

The rearrangement links TRBV30 to TRBJ1-1; 7 nucleotides agree with TRBD1. This CDR3 region has 19 residues. Trimming at V came to 0 bases and at J to 2 bases, leaving 18 bases not matched to a gene. Germline loops: CDR1 GTSNPN, CDR2 SVGIG (reference sequence). The CDR3 reads CAWSVRGGTMRRGNTEAFF. The CDR3 nucleotides are TGTGCCTGGAGTGTACGAGGGGGCACGATGAGACGGGGCAACACTGAAGCTTTCTTT.

This chain connects TRBV12-3 or TRBV12-4 to TRBJ2-7; no clear D. V was clipped by 3 bases and J by 5 bases, with 8 bases between them. The CDR3 extends over 12 amino acids. In DNA, the CDR3 is TGTGCCAGCAGTTTTTTCCCGAACGAGCAGTACTTC. Its translation: CASSFFPNEQYF.

The chain links TRBV7-2 to TRBJ1-6, with no clear D. CDR1 and CDR2 (germline): SGHTA, FQGNSA. V was pared by 5 bases and J by 10 bases, with 24 bases between. The CDR3 runs to 17 residues. This CDR3 is CASSAHQSRRAGSPLHF. The CDR3 region has the DNA TGTGCCAGCAGCGCCCATCAGTCGAGAAGGGCCGGGTCACCCCTCCACTTT.

The gene calls are TRBV30 and TRBJ2-7, with no clear D. The CDR3 sequence is 11 residues long. Trimming pared 1 base from V and 4 bases from J, leaving 5 bases between. CDR1 is GTSNPN and CDR2 is SVGIG in the germline V gene (reference sequence). Here the CDR3 reads CAWSGRYEQYF. The DNA of the CDR3 is TGTGCCTGGAGTGGTAGGTACGAGCAGTACTTC. Based on the CDR3 plus reference TRBV30 and TRBJ2-7, the full variable domain is SQTIHQWPATLVQPVGSPLSLECTVEGTSNPNLYWYRQAAGRGLQLLFYSVGIGQISSEVPQNLSASRPQDRQFILSSKKLLLSDSGFYLCAWSGRYEQYFGPGTRLTVT.

This chain joins TRBV18 and TRBJ1-1, with D unresolved. The CDR3 is 14 amino acids. Germline V gene data show CDR1 as KGHSH and CDR2 as LQKENI. V was shortened by 3 bases and J by 3 bases, with 11 bases between the two germline ends. CDR3 sequence: CASSPARADTEAFF. The CDR3 nucleotides are TGTGCCAGCTCACCGGCGAGGGCGGACACTGAAGCTTTCTTT.

DNA for the CDR3: TGTGCCAGCAGAAGCCGGGGCCGGGGGTCTGGCTACACCTTC. This translates into CASRSRGRGSGYTF. V gene TRBV6-5 combines with J gene TRBJ1-2; TRBD1 might be the D (5 bases). The CDR3 consists of 14 residues. Trimming removed 6 bases at V and 7 bases at J, with 18 bases between. CDR1 is MNHEY and CDR2 is SVGAGI in the germline V gene.